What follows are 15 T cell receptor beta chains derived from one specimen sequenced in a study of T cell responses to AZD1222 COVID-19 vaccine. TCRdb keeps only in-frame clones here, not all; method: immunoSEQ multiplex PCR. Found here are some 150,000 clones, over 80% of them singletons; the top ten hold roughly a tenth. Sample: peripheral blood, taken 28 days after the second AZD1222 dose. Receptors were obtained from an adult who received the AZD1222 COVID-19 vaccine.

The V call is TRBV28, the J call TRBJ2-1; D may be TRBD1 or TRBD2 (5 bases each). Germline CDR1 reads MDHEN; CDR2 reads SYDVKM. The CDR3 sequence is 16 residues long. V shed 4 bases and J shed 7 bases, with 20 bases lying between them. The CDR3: CASSYGRWGKENEQFF. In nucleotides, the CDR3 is TGTGCCAGCAGTTACGGGCGCTGGGGGAAAGAGAATGAGCAGTTCTTC.

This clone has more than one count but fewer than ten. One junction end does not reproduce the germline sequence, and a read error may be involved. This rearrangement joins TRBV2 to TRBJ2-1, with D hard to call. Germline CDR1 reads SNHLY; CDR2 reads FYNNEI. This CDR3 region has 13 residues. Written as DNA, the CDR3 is TGTGCCAGCAATGAAGGTCAGTACAATGAGCAGTTCTTC. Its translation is CASNEGQYNEQFF.

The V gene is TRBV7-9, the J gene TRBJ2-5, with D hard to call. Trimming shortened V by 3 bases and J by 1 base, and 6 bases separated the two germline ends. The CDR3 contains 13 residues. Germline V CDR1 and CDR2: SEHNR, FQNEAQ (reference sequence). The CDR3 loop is CASSFEFQETQYF. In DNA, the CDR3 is TGTGCCAGCAGCTTTGAGTTCCAAGAGACCCAGTACTTC.

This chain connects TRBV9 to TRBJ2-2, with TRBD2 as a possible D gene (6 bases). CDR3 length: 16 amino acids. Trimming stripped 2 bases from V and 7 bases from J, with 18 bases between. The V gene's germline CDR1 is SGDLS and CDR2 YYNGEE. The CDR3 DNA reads TGTGCCAGCAGCGTTTTGGCTAGCGAGACCGGCGGGGAGCTGTTTTTT. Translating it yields CASSVLASETGGELFF.

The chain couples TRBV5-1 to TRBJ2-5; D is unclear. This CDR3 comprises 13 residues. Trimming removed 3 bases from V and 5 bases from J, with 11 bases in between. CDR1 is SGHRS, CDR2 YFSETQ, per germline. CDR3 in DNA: TGCGCCAGCAGCTCCCTCGGTCTCGAGACCCAGTACTTC. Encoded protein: CASSSLGLETQYF.

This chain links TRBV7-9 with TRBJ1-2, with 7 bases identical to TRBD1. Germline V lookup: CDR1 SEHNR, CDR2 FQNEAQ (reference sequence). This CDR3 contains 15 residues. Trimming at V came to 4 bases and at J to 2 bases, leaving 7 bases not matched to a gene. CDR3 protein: CASSWTRDRNYGYTF. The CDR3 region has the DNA TGTGCCAGCAGCTGGACGCGGGACAGAAACTATGGCTACACCTTC.

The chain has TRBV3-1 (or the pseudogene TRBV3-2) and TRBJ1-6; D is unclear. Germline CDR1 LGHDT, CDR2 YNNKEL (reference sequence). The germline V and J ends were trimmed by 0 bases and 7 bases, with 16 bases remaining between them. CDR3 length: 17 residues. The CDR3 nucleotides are TGTGCCAGCAGCCAAGATCGGTGGCCAACGGCGAATTCACCCCTCCACTTT. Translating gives CASSQDRWPTANSPLHF.

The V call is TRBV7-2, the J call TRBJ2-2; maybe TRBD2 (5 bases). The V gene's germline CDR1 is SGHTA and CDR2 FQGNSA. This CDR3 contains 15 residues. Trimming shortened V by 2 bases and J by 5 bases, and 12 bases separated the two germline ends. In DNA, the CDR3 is TGTGCCAGCAGCTTAAGAGGGTTCGGGACCGGGGAGCTGTTTTTT. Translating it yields CASSLRGFGTGELFF.

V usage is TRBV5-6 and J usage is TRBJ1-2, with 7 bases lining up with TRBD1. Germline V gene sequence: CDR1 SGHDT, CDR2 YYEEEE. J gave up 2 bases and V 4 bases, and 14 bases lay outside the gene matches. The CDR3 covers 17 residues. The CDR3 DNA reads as TGTGCCAGCAGCCTTCCACCGGGACAGAGTTTGAACTATGGCTACACCTTC. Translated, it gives CASSLPPGQSLNYGYTF. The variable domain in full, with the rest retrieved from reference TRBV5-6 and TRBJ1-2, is DAGVTQSPTHLIKTRGQQVTLRCSPKSGHDTVSWYQQALGQGPQFIFQYYEEEERQRGNFPDRFSGHQFPNYSSELNVNALLLGDSALYLCASSLPPGQSLNYGYTFGSGTRLTVV.

CDR3 DNA: TGTGCCAGCAGCTTGGCCGGGACAGGGACCAATCAGCCCCAGCATTTT. It encodes CASSLAGTGTNQPQHF. The rearrangement links TRBV7-8 to TRBJ1-5; 9 positions agree with TRBD1. This CDR3 comprises 16 residues. The V gene's germline CDR1 is SGHVS and CDR2 FQNEAQ. V was pared by 3 bases and J by 3 bases, with 6 bases of the junction left unmatched.

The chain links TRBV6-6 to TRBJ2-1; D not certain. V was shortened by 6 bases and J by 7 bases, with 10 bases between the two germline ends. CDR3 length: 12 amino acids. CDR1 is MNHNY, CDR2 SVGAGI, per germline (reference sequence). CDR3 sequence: CASRRPENEQFF. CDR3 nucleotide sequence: TGTGCCAGCAGAAGACCGGAGAATGAGCAGTTCTTC.

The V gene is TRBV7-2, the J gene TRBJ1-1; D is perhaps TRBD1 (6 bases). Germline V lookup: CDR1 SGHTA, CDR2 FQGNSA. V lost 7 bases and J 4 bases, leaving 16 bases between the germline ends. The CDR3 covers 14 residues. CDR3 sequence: CASKFGGAGTEAFF. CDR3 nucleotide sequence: TGTGCCAGCAAATTCGGGGGGGCAGGCACTGAAGCTTTCTTT.

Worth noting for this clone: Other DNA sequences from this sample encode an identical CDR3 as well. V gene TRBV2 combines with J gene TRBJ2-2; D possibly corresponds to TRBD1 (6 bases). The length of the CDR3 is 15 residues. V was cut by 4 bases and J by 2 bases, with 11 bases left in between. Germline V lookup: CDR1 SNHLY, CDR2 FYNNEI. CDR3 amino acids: CASSGQGRNTGELFF. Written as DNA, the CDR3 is TGTGCCAGCAGTGGGCAGGGGCGCAACACCGGGGAGCTGTTTTTT.

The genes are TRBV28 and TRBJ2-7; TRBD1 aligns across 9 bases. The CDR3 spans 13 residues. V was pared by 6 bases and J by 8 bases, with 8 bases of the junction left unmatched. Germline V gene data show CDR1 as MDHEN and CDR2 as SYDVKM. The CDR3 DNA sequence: TGTGCCAGCAGCAATCCGGGACAGGGACAGCAGTACTTC. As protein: CASSNPGQGQQYF.

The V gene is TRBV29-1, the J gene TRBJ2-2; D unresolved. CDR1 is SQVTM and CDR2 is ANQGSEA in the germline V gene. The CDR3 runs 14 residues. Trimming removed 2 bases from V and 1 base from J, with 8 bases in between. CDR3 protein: CSVENSKNTGELFF. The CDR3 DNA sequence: TGCAGCGTTGAAAACAGCAAGAACACCGGGGAGCTGTTTTTT.